The 32 T cell receptor beta chains given below trace back to one sample, sequenced in a study of OX40 agonist ivuxolimab in advanced cancers. Profiled with immunoSEQ multiplex PCR; TCRdb holds only in-frame clones, not every one. The sample shows 35,000 to 45,000 clones, roughly 90% of them seen only once. Sequencing used CD4+ or CD8+ T cells sorted from blood, obtained in a trial of the OX40 agonist ivuxolimab. Receptors were obtained from an adult with an advanced solid tumor such as melanoma, head and neck, liver or kidney cancer.

The chain joins TRBV6-5 to TRBJ1-1; D is uncertain. The germline V gene encodes CDR1 MNHEY and CDR2 SVGAGI. CDR3 length equals 15 residues. V was shortened by 7 bases and J by 3 bases, with 18 bases between the two germline ends. The CDR3 region is CASIQRVTKDTEAFF. The CDR3 DNA reads as TGTGCCAGCATACAGAGAGTCACGAAGGACACTGAAGCTTTCTTT.

The chain combines TRBV29-1 with TRBJ1-5, with D perhaps TRBD1 (5 bases). Germline V gene sequence: CDR1 SQVTM, CDR2 ANQGSEA. V was pared by 0 bases and J by 2 bases, with 11 bases between. The CDR3 sequence is 15 residues long. The CDR3, as DNA: TGCAGCGTTGAAGATCTAGGGGCCGGCAATCAGCCCCAGCATTTT. Translated: CSVEDLGAGNQPQHF.

This chain connects TRBV4-1 to TRBJ1-2; D gene unclear. V was cut by 10 bases and J by 5 bases, with 11 bases left in between. The CDR3 sequence is 11 residues long. Germline V CDR1 and CDR2: MGHRA, YSYEKL. The CDR3 DNA sequence: TGCGCCACACTCAGCGGGTATGGCTACACCTTC. Translating it yields CATLSGYGYTF.

V gene TRBV19 combines with J gene TRBJ2-1; D not resolved. The V end was cut by 3 bases, the J end by 10 bases, with 10 bases between. The CDR3 loop spans 12 amino acids. Germline CDR1 LNHDA, CDR2 SQIVND (reference sequence). The CDR3 DNA reads as TGTGCCAGTAGTATTGGGCGAGAAGAGCAGTTCTTC. Protein product: CASSIGREEQFF. The whole variable domain, remainder taken from reference TRBV19 and TRBJ2-1, is DGGITQSPKYLFRKEGQNVTLSCEQNLNHDAMYWYRQDPGQGLRLIYYSQIVNDFQKGDIAEGYSVSREKKESFPLTVTSAQKNPTAFYLCASSIGREEQFFGPGTRLTVL.

The chain recombines TRBV7-9 with TRBJ2-7; D possibly corresponds to TRBD2 (5 bases). Germline loops: CDR1 SEHNR, CDR2 FQNEAQ (reference sequence). V lost 5 bases and J 0 bases, leaving 17 bases between the germline ends. The CDR3 is made up of 16 amino acids. CDR3 amino acids: CASSPPLGEGSYEQYF. The CDR3 region has the DNA TGTGCCAGCAGCCCACCCCTGGGTGAGGGCTCCTACGAGCAGTACTTC. The whole variable domain, remainder taken from reference TRBV7-9 and TRBJ2-7, is DTGVSQNPRHKITKRGQNVTFRCDPISEHNRLYWYRQTLGQGPEFLTYFQNEAQLEKSRLLSDRFSAERPKGSFSTLEIQRTEQGDSAMYLCASSPPLGEGSYEQYFGPGTRLTVT.

The V call is TRBV5-4, the J call TRBJ2-5; 9 positions match TRBD1. Germline lookup yields CDR1 SGHNT and CDR2 YYREEE (reference sequence). The trim removed 0 bases at V and 5 bases at J, leaving 2 bases unmatched. CDR3 length: 14 residues. CDR3: CASSLGQGGETQYF. The CDR3, as DNA: TGTGCCAGCAGCTTGGGACAGGGGGGGGAGACCCAGTACTTC.

The chain couples TRBV13 to TRBJ2-3; 11 positions agree with TRBD2. Germline values: CDR1 PRHDT, CDR2 FYEKMQ (reference sequence). Losses at the gene ends were 5 bases for V and 2 bases for J; bases not matched to a gene: 12. The CDR3 spans 18 residues. The CDR3 protein is CASSPDGLAGLYTDTQYF. DNA of the CDR3: TGTGCCAGCAGCCCGGATGGACTAGCGGGCTTATACACAGATACGCAGTATTTT.

V is TRBV4-2 and J is TRBJ2-7, with TRBD1 identical over 9 bases. Germline loops: CDR1 LGHNA, CDR2 YNFKEQ. The CDR3 consists of 17 residues. V lost 0 bases, J lost 5 bases, and 11 bases stayed unmatched. CDR3 region: CASSQDLFGTGSDEQYF. Here the CDR3 DNA reads TGTGCCAGCAGCCAAGATTTATTCGGGACAGGGTCGGACGAGCAGTACTTC.

The count of this clone is one. The V and J genes are TRBV9 and TRBJ2-2, with 8 bases aligning to TRBD1. The CDR3 has 15 amino acids. V dropped 2 bases and J dropped 1; count of bases not matched to a gene: 1. The germline V gene encodes CDR1 SGDLS and CDR2 YYNGEE. The CDR3 region is CASSVTGGNTGELFF. DNA of the CDR3: TGTGCCAGCAGCGTTACAGGGGGGAACACCGGGGAGCTGTTTTTT.

The rearrangement links TRBV19 to TRBJ2-3; TRBD1 agrees at 7 bases. There are 15 residues in the CDR3. V was pared by 5 bases and J by 0 bases, with 5 bases of the junction left unmatched. In germline, CDR1 is LNHDA, CDR2 SQIVND (reference sequence). The CDR3 DNA is TGTGCCAGTAGTCTGGGACAGTCTAGCACAGATACGCAGTATTTT. Protein product: CASSLGQSSTDTQYF.

V usage is TRBV2 and J usage is TRBJ2-3, with TRBD2 matching 7 bases. This CDR3 region has 15 residues. Germline V lookup: CDR1 SNHLY, CDR2 FYNNEI. V was pared by 4 bases and J by 6 bases, with 10 bases of the junction left unmatched. The CDR3 protein is CASSGLAPFTDTQYF. CDR3 DNA: TGTGCCAGCAGTGGACTAGCCCCTTTCACGGATACGCAGTATTTT.

The chain links TRBV19 to TRBJ2-7; the D is unclear. Germline V gene sequence: CDR1 LNHDA, CDR2 SQIVND (reference sequence). Trimming removed 7 bases from V and 6 bases from J, with 16 bases in between. The CDR3 runs 13 residues. CDR3 sequence reads: CASTADNSAEQYF. As DNA, the CDR3 is TGTGCCAGTACCGCCGACAACAGTGCCGAGCAGTACTTC.

V is TRBV29-1 and J is TRBJ2-3; D possibly uses TRBD1 or TRBD2 (5 bases each). The CDR3 loop spans 15 amino acids. The V gene lost 1 base and the J gene lost 3 bases, with 14 bases spanning the gap. Germline V CDR1 and CDR2: SQVTM, ANQGSEA. CDR3 bases: TGCAGCGTTGAAGTTGTCGGGGACCGAACAGATACGCAGTATTTT. Translating it yields CSVEVVGDRTDTQYF.

This clone was detected a few times. The V call is TRBV27, the J call TRBJ2-7; TRBD1 matches 8 bases. V lost 4 bases to trimming and J lost 2 bases; unmatched junction nucleotides: 7. This CDR3 comprises 15 residues. CDR1 is MNHEY, CDR2 SMNVEV, per germline (reference sequence). Written as DNA, the CDR3 is TGTGCCAGCAGTTACTCACAGGGGGACACCTACGAGCAGTACTTC. Amino acids: CASSYSQGDTYEQYF.

The rearrangement links TRBV21-1 to TRBJ2-1. TRBV21-1 is a pseudogene. This CDR3 is built from 12 residues. The CDR3 spells CASSGSNNEQFF. CDR3 nucleotides: TGTGCCAGCAGCGGGTCAAACAATGAGCAGTTCTTC.

The CDR3 DNA reads as TGTGCCAGCAGTTTAAGTAGGGGGAGCAATCAGCCCCAGCATTTT. Its translation: CASSLSRGSNQPQHF. The chain uses TRBV28 and TRBJ1-5, with D tentatively TRBD1 (6 bases). The CDR3 is 15 amino acids. Trimming shortened V by 2 bases and J by 1 base, and 9 bases separated the two germline ends. The germline V gene has CDR1 MDHEN and CDR2 SYDVKM.

V and J are TRBV4-1 and TRBJ1-1; D not resolved. V was trimmed by 0 bases and J by 3 bases, leaving 11 bases between them. In germline, CDR1 is MGHRA, CDR2 YSYEKL. The CDR3 length is 15 residues. CDR3 sequence (DNA): TGCGCCAGCAGCCAAGATAGTTGGTCGGACACTGAAGCTTTCTTT. Its translation is CASSQDSWSDTEAFF.

This chain links TRBV2 with TRBJ2-2; D perhaps matches TRBD2 (5 bases). Germline CDR1 is SNHLY and CDR2 is FYNNEI. The V end lost 0 bases, the J end lost 8 bases, and 16 bases lay between the germline ends. This CDR3 region has 16 residues. The CDR3 DNA reads TGTGCCAGCAGTGAAGCGCTTGGAGGAATCGATGGGGAGCTGTTTTTT. This encodes CASSEALGGIDGELFF.

The CDR3 sequence: CASSVGMNTEAFF. CDR3 coding DNA: TGTGCCAGCAGCGTAGGTATGAACACTGAAGCTTTCTTT. The V and J genes are TRBV9 and TRBJ1-1; D is undetermined. The germline gives CDR1 SGDLS, CDR2 YYNGEE. The V end was cut by 0 bases, the J end by 0 bases, with 3 bases between. This CDR3 has 13 residues.

The chain carries TRBV4-2 and TRBJ2-5; tentatively, D is TRBD1 or TRBD2 (5 bases each). This CDR3 has 15 residues. The germline V and J ends were trimmed by 0 bases and 1 base, with 9 bases remaining between them. Germline V gene lookup returns CDR1 LGHNA and CDR2 YNFKEQ. The chain's CDR3 is CASSQERGTQETQYF. The CDR3 coding sequence is TGTGCCAGCAGCCAAGAACGGGGCACCCAAGAGACCCAGTACTTC.

The CDR3 bases are TGTGCCAGTACGACAGGGGGTCAGCATGGCTACACCTTC. It specifies CASTTGGQHGYTF. The rearrangement uses TRBV19 and TRBJ1-2, with 9 positions matching TRBD1. Trimming took 7 bases from V and 6 from J; bases not matched to a gene: 6. The germline gives CDR1 LNHDA, CDR2 SQIVND (reference sequence). The length of the CDR3 is 13 residues.

The chain uses TRBV28 and TRBJ2-1; 7 bases fit TRBD1. The CDR3 has 17 amino acids. Germline CDR1 reads MDHEN; CDR2 reads SYDVKM. Trimming took 4 bases from V and 7 from J; bases not matched to a gene: 16. CDR3 nucleotides: TGTGCCAGCAGTTGGATTGATCCGACAGGGAACTCGAATGAGCAGTTCTTC. It codes for CASSWIDPTGNSNEQFF.

V gene TRBV27 combines with J gene TRBJ2-2, with no clear D. Per the germline V gene, CDR1 is MNHEY and CDR2 is SMNVEV (reference sequence). Deletions cut 4 bases from V and 3 bases from J, with 12 bases between. This CDR3 has 15 residues. Here the CDR3 reads CASSSLGPYTGELFF. In DNA, the CDR3 is TGTGCCAGCAGTTCCCTCGGACCGTACACCGGGGAGCTGTTTTTT.

This clone appeared once. The V and J genes are TRBV9 and TRBJ2-1; D assignment may be TRBD1 or TRBD2 (5 bases each). Trimming took off 0 bases at V and 0 bases at J, with 10 bases between the two ends. The CDR3 extends over 16 amino acids. Germline lookup yields CDR1 SGDLS and CDR2 YYNGEE. This chain's CDR3 is CASSVGARGSYNEQFF. The CDR3 coding sequence is TGTGCCAGCAGCGTAGGGGCGAGGGGCTCCTACAATGAGCAGTTCTTC.

The genes are TRBV18 and TRBJ2-2; D gene uncertain. The CDR3 covers 15 residues. V dropped 2 bases and J dropped 2 bases, with 9 bases sitting between them. Per the germline V gene, CDR1 is KGHSH and CDR2 is LQKENI. CDR3 amino acids: CASSPRRTNTGELFF. CDR3 sequence (DNA): TGTGCCAGCTCACCAAGGCGGACCAACACCGGGGAGCTGTTTTTT.

This chain connects TRBV11-3 to TRBJ2-7, with 16 bases fitting TRBD2. This CDR3 is 17 amino acids long. Germline trimming cut 4 bases from V and 1 base from J; bases unmatched to any gene: 4. CDR1 and CDR2 (germline): SGHNT, YENEEA. CDR3 coding DNA: TGTGCCAGCAGCTCTGGGACTAGCGGGAGGGAGTCCTACGAGCAGTACTTC. It yields the protein CASSSGTSGRESYEQYF.

The CDR3 here is CASSTRDRTYEQFF. DNA for the CDR3: TGTGCCAGCAGCACCCGGGACAGGACATACGAGCAGTTCTTC. The chain recombines TRBV7-8 with TRBJ2-1; 8 nucleotides agree with TRBD1. J was trimmed by 10 bases and V by 5 bases; bases with no gene match: 10. From germline, CDR1 is SGHVS and CDR2 FQNEAQ. The CDR3 consists of 14 residues.

This chain uses TRBV11-2 with TRBJ2-7; D not resolved. The germline V gene encodes CDR1 SGHAT and CDR2 FQNNGV. V was cut by 1 base and J by 0 bases, with 7 bases left in between. The CDR3 spans 14 residues. CDR3 nucleotide sequence: TGTGCCAGCAGCTTAGGGTACAACTCCTACGAGCAGTACTTC. Its translation: CASSLGYNSYEQYF.

The rearrangement uses TRBV2 and TRBJ1-1, with D possibly being TRBD1 (5 bases). The V end lost 4 bases, the J end lost 0 bases, and 9 bases lay between the germline ends. The CDR3 loop spans 14 amino acids. The germline V gene encodes CDR1 SNHLY and CDR2 FYNNEI. This chain's CDR3 is CASSGGHMNTEAFF. CDR3 in DNA: TGTGCCAGCAGTGGAGGACACATGAACACTGAAGCTTTCTTT.

The rearrangement links TRBV28 to TRBJ2-7; TRBD1 agrees at 9 bases. The CDR3 covers 14 residues. V was pared by 8 bases and J by 2 bases, with 7 bases of the junction left unmatched. In germline, CDR1 is MDHEN, CDR2 SYDVKM. The CDR3 loop is CASDPGQGAYEQYF. The CDR3 bases are TGTGCCAGCGACCCGGGACAGGGTGCCTACGAGCAGTACTTC.

V is TRBV10-3 and J is TRBJ2-7, with a weak D call TRBD2 (5 bases). Germline V gene data show CDR1 as ENHRY and CDR2 as SYGVKD. The CDR3 totals 15 residues. Trimming took off 2 bases at V and 7 bases at J, with 18 bases between the two ends. The CDR3 DNA reads TGTGCCATCAGTGAGCCGGGGAGTCTGGAAACGGAGCAGTACTTC. It encodes CAISEPGSLETEQYF.

This clone was found once. The CDR3 nucleotides read TGTGCCAGCAGCTCCCGGGACACTGAAGCTTTCTTT. Protein product: CASSSRDTEAFF. V gene TRBV13 combines with J gene TRBJ1-1; D unresolved. This CDR3 has 12 residues. Trimming cost V 4 bases and J 3 bases, with 6 bases left between them. Germline V gives CDR1 PRHDT, CDR2 FYEKMQ (reference sequence).